This T cell receptor beta chain stems from a study of blood T cell repertoires in COVID-19. The CDR3 loop spans 14 amino acids. Trimming took 3 bases from V and 5 from J, leaving 14 bases between them. The germline V gene encodes CDR1 MNHEY and CDR2 SMNVEV (reference sequence). Some clones are missing from TCRdb's copy, which holds only in-frame ones; the method was immunoSEQ multiplex PCR. Of 250,000 to 350,000 clones in the sample, roughly nine tenths were seen once. Self-reported history from a screening survey and questionnaire set each donor's cohort. Two negative PCRs, clearance, or symptom resolution were required of recovered Cohort 3 donors.

The TCR was taken from a woman between 25 and 40 years old who had recovered from COVID-19. Sequencing was performed on PBMCs or T cells enriched from blood (not recorded which). The chain couples TRBV27 to TRBJ2-7; no definite D call. Written as DNA, the CDR3 is TGTGCCAGCAGTTTCAGGCAGATCATCCACGAGCAGTACTTC. Encoded protein: CASSFRQIIHEQYF.